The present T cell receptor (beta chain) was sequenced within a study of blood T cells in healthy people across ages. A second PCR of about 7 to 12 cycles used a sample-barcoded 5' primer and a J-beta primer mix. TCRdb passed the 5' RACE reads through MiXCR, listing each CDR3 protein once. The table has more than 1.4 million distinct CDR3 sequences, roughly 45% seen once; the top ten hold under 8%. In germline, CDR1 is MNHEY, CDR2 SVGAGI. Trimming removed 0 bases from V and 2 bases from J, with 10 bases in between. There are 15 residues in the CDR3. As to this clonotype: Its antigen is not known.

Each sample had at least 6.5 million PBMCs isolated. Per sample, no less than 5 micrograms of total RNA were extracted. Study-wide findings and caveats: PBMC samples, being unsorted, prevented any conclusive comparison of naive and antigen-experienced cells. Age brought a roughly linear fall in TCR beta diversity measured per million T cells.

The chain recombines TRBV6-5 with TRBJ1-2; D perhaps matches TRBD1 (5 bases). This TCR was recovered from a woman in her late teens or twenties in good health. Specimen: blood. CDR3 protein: CASSYSSWGNYGYTF. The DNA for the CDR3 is TGTGCCAGCAGTTACTCGAGCTGGGGGAACTATGGCTACACCTTC.